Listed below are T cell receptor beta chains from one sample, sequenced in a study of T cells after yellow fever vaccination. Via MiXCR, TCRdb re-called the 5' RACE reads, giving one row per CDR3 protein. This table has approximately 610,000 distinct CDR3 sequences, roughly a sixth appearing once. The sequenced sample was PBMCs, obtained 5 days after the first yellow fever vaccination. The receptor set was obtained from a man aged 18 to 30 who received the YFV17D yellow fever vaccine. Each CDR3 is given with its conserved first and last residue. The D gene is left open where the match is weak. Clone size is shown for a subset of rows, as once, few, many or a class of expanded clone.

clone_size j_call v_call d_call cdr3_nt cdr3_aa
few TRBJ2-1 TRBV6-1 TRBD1 TGTGCCAGCGGCGAGGGACAGTACAATGAGCAGTTCTTC CASGEGQYNEQFF
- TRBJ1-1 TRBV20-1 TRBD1 TGCAGTGCTAGAGATCTCCAGGGGGGAATGAACACTGAAGCTTTCTTT CSARDLQGGMNTEAFF
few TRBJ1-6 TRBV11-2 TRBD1 TGTGCCAGCAGCCAGACCGGGACAGGGTCCGGTTATAATTCACCCCTCCACTTT CASSQTGTGSGYNSPLHF
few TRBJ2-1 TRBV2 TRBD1 TGTGCCAGCAGTGTCAACAGGGGGCAATACAATGAGCAGTTCTTC CASSVNRGQYNEQFF
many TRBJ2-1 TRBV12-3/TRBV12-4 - TGTGCCAGCAGTTTTGTTTACAATGAGCAGTTCTTC CASSFVYNEQFF
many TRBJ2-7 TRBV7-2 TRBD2 TGTGCCAGCAGCTTAAGAGCGGGGGGGCCGCGGCAGTACTTC CASSLRAGGPRQYF
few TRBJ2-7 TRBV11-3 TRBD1 TGTGCCAGCAGCCTAAGACAGGGGGCTTTCTACGAGCAGTACTTC CASSLRQGAFYEQYF
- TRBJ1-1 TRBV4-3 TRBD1 TGCGCCAGCAGCCATCCCAGGGGGATAGCTTTCTTT CASSHPRGIAFF
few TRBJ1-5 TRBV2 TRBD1 TGTGCCAGCAGTGAAAGACAGGGAGATCAGCCCCAGCATTTT CASSERQGDQPQHF
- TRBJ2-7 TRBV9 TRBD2 TGTGCCAGCAGCGTATCGGGGGACTACTCCTACGAGCAGTACTTC CASSVSGDYSYEQYF
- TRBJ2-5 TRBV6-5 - TGTGCCAGCAGTTACTCGCGAGCGGGCGTAGAGACCCAGTACTTC CASSYSRAGVETQYF
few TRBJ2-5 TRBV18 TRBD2 TGTGCCAGCTCACCAAGGACTAGCTTCCAAGAGACCCAGTACTTC CASSPRTSFQETQYF
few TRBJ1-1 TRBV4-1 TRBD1 TGCGCCAGCAGCCAAGGATACAGGGGGCTCGAAGCTTTCTTT CASSQGYRGLEAFF
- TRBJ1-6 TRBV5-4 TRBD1 TGTGCCAGCAGCTTGGCCGGGACAGGGGCCTATAATTCACCCCTCCACTTT CASSLAGTGAYNSPLHF
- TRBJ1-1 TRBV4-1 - TGCGCCAGCAGCCAATCAGGAACGAACACTGAAGCTTTCTTT CASSQSGTNTEAFF
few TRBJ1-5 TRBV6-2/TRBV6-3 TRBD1 TGTGCCAGCACCTCGACAGGGTATGGCAATCAGCCCCAGCATTTT CASTSTGYGNQPQHF
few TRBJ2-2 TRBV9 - TGTGCCAGCAGCGGACTTGACCGGAGACCGAACACCGGGGAGCTGTTTTTT CASSGLDRRPNTGELFF
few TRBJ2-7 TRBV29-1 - TGCAGCGTTCTAGGATACGAGCAGTACTTC CSVLGYEQYF
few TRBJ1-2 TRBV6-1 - TGTGCCAGCAGAACTGAGGACCGCAGGGGCTACACCTTC CASRTEDRRGYTF
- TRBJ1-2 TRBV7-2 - TGTGCCAGCAGCTTAATGAGGGGCGGTTTTGACTACACCTTC CASSLMRGGFDYTF
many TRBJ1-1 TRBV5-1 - TGCGCCAGCAGCTTCCCTCAAGACACTGAAGCTTTCTTT CASSFPQDTEAFF
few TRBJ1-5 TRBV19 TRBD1 TGTGCCAGTGGGGACAGGGGGACAACGGTAGTCAATCAGCCCCAGCATTTT CASGDRGTTVVNQPQHF
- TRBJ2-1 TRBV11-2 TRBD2 TGTGCCAGCAGCTTAAAGGGTCTAGCGGGGCGCAATGAGCAGTTCTTC CASSLKGLAGRNEQFF
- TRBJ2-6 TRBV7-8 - TGTGCCAGCAGCTTCCGCGTTATCTCTGGGGCCAACGTCCTGACTTTC CASSFRVISGANVLTF
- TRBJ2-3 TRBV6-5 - TGTGCCAGCAGTTCCCGGGGGGCCGCGGATACGCAGTATTTT CASSSRGAADTQYF
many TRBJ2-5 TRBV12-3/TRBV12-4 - TGTGCCAGCAGTTTCGAACCCCAGGTTGGAAAGACCCAGTACTTC CASSFEPQVGKTQYF
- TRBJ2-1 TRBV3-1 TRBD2 TGTGCCAGCACCCTCTTGGGGGGGAGCAATGAGCAGTTCTTC CASTLLGGSNEQFF
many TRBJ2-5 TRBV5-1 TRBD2 TGCGCCAGCAGGCGTGGGACTAGCGGGCAAGAGACCCAGTACTTC CASRRGTSGQETQYF
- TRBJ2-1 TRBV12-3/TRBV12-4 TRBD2 TGTGCCAGCAGTTTAACTAGCGGGGGTATCAGTATCGATGAGCAGTTCTTC CASSLTSGGISIDEQFF